Listed here is a single T cell receptor beta chain. This clonotype was detected ten times or more. Its antigen is still unknown. No base quality values were provided; no much bigger clone lies one nucleotide off. Sequencing took place on an Illumina HiSeq 2500. Quantitative 5'-RACE with molecular barcodes was used to prepare TCR beta libraries. Processing in the source paper ran as follows. A new computational method based on a probabilistic model of VDJ rearrangement was used to identify disease-linked TCR variants. TCRdb reran the public reads through fastp at Q25 and MiXCR, keeping productive beta chains. Each entry is one CDR3 protein sequence, shown with its most common DNA and genes. The V and J calls follow TCRdb's processing rather than the paper's. The sample table contains about 52,000 distinct CDR3 sequences; only one count was recorded for roughly 7.3% of them. About 8.9% of the sample comes from the top ten.

This sample is drawn from a study of CD8 T cells in ankylosing spondylitis (dated by TCRdb to about 2017). For the wider study: The study profiled T cell receptor beta repertoires in healthy donors and ankylosing spondylitis patients to find disease-linked TCR variants. Samples of peripheral blood were taken, and for ankylosing spondylitis patients, synovial fluid was collected as well. The full study cohort comprised roughly 24 ankylosing spondylitis patients and over a hundred healthy donors.

For CDR1 and CDR2, the germline V gene lists SQVTM and ANQGSEA. Trimming at the junction amounts to 0 bases on V and 1 base on J, and the germline ends lie 9 bases apart. Its CDR3 holds 15 amino acids, cysteine through phenylalanine. The retained sequence is limited to the CDR3, 45 bases, with the frame set at the first base. General study outcomes and caveats: The disease-linked clones were reported as significantly enriched in matched synovial fluid samples from ankylosing spondylitis patients. Some motif variants were previously reported in synovial fluid and blood of reactive arthritis patients, suggesting common disease-initiation mechanisms. A CD8+ phenotype was shown by the disease-linked clones, which were found at relatively low frequencies in peripheral blood. A TCR beta motif of 7 or 8 highly homologous amino acid variants appeared characteristic of blood from ankylosing spondylitis patients.

The source of this sequence is a female donor with ankylosing spondylitis or in good health (not recorded which). Sequencing was performed on blood, either unsorted or a sorted T cell fraction (not recorded which). The sequence links TRBV29-1 to TRBJ2-2, with an unclear D gene assignment. The CDR3 region: CSVEDQALNTGELFF. The DNA is as follows: TGCAGCGTTGAAGATCAGGCCTTGAACACCGGGGAGCTGTTTTTT.